This T cell receptor beta chain emerged from a study of blood T cell repertoires in COVID-19. Study-level background: Material from acute and convalescent COVID-19 was sourced from the United States, Italy and Spain.

Source study methods: The assay estimated nucleated cells by amplifying reference gene primers. Libraries were prepared by immunoSEQ multiplex PCR; TCRdb keeps only in-frame clonotypes and omits some of them. The DNA gave D and trimming, while V, J and clone size come from that table. Seen here are about 240,000 clones, around nine tenths observed once, and the top ten hold roughly 0.8%. The V end was cut by 1 base, the J end by 6 bases, with 12 bases between. The CDR3 covers 15 residues. Germline CDR1 reads SGHTA; CDR2 reads FQGNSA. During active infection, Seattle patients enrolled and were then monitored through disease.

Sequenced sample: peripheral blood. The TCR originated in a man aged 30-40 years with COVID-19, enrolled during active disease. The chain carries TRBV7-2 and TRBJ1-4; D remains unclear. CDR3 nucleotides: TGTGCCAGCAGCTTAGTGGCCGGGGTTGATGAAAAACTGTTTTTT. Translated: CASSLVAGVDEKLFF.